This passage covers 23 T cell receptor beta chains from one sample sequenced in a study of T-cell reconstitution after alpha-beta-depleted transplantation in children. Unique molecular identifiers tagged the TCRbeta library. In TCRdb, the PCR reads were re-called with MiXCR into one record per CDR3 protein. The data hold 300,000 to 400,000 distinct CDR3 sequences, with about an eighth observed a single time. The sequences come from PBMCs, collected from the stem cell graft. The receptors derive from a human donor who donated a stem cell graft to a child with Fanconi anemia.

This clonotype was counted a few times. J is TRBJ2-3 and V is TRBV4-3; D might be TRBD2 (6 bases). V was cut by 0 bases and J by 3 bases, with 10 bases left in between. This CDR3 spans 15 amino acids. Germline CDR1 is LGHNA and CDR2 is YSLEER. This chain's CDR3 is CASSQEWRGTDTQYF. The CDR3 DNA reads as TGCGCCAGCAGCCAAGAATGGAGGGGAACAGATACGCAGTATTTT.

This chain links TRBV5-1 with TRBJ2-2, with D perhaps matching TRBD1 (5 bases). Trimming left V 0 bases short and J 6 bases short, with 9 bases between. CDR1 and CDR2 (germline): SGHRS, YFSETQ. There are 14 residues in the CDR3. The CDR3 protein is CASSLDPGSGELFF. CDR3 nucleotides: TGCGCCAGCAGCTTGGATCCAGGGTCCGGGGAGCTGTTTTTT.

The chain uses TRBV6-2 or TRBV6-3 and TRBJ2-1; D unclear. The CDR3 covers 13 residues. The ends were cut back, 5 bases at V and 4 bases at J, with 9 bases in the middle. Germline V lookup: CDR1 MNHEY, CDR2 SVGEGT. CDR3 sequence: CASSTTLYNEQFF. CDR3 nucleotide sequence: TGTGCCAGCAGTACGACCCTATACAATGAGCAGTTCTTC.

This clonotype was seen repeatedly, ten times or more. This rearrangement joins TRBV2 to TRBJ1-4; 7 nucleotides match TRBD1. The CDR3 spans 14 residues. Germline V gene lookup returns CDR1 SNHLY and CDR2 FYNNEI. Losses at the gene ends were 3 bases for V and 7 bases for J; bases not matched to a gene: 5. The CDR3 region is CASSDWTGGEKLFF. The CDR3 nucleotides are TGTGCCAGCAGTGATTGGACAGGAGGTGAAAAACTGTTTTTT.

Note on this clonotype: Germline is not matched at one junction end, which may reflect a read error. The genes are TRBV5-1 and TRBJ2-1; a possible D gene is TRBD2 (7 bases). This CDR3 has 13 amino acids. CDR1 and CDR2 (germline): SGHRS, YFSETQ. CDR3 DNA sequence: TGCGCCAGCAAAGGGGGGGATTACAGTGAGCAGTTCTTC. This translates into CASKGGDYSEQFF. Supplemented by reference TRBV5-1 and TRBJ2-1, the full variable domain reads KAGVTQTPRYLIKTRGQQVTLSCSPISGHRSVSWYQQTPGQGLQFLFEYFSETQRNKGNFPGRFSGRQFSNSRSEMNVSTLELGDSALYLCASKGGDYSEQFFGPGTRLTVL.

The chain has TRBV7-9 and TRBJ2-3; D possibly corresponds to TRBD1 (6 bases). The CDR3 runs 14 residues. Trimming took 1 base from V and 2 from J, leaving 7 bases between them. Germline CDR1 is SEHNR and CDR2 is FQNEAQ (reference sequence). CDR3 DNA sequence: TGTGCCAGCAGCTTAGAGGGGGTCACAGATACGCAGTATTTT. Protein sequence: CASSLEGVTDTQYF.

The genes are TRBV3-1 and TRBJ2-1; D gene ambiguous. V dropped 0 bases and J dropped 8 bases, with 8 bases sitting between them. Germline lookup yields CDR1 LGHDT and CDR2 YNNKEL (reference sequence). The CDR3 contains 13 residues. The chain's CDR3 is CASSQDRAYEQFF. The CDR3 coding sequence is TGTGCCAGCAGCCAAGATCGCGCCTATGAGCAGTTCTTC.

This clonotype was found many times. The chain joins TRBV20-1 to TRBJ1-1; no clear D. Germline CDR1 is DFQATT and CDR2 is SNEGSKA (reference sequence). Trimming took off 2 bases at V and 0 bases at J, with 7 bases between the two ends. The CDR3 contains 13 residues. The chain's CDR3 is CSARMGMNTEAFF. For the CDR3, the DNA is TGCAGTGCTAGAATGGGTATGAACACTGAAGCTTTCTTT.

The chain uses TRBV29-1 and TRBJ1-1; D is possibly TRBD1 (6 bases). CDR3 size: 13 residues. The V and J ends lost 4 bases and 1 base respectively, with 10 bases between them. Germline loops: CDR1 SQVTM, CDR2 ANQGSEA. This chain's CDR3 is CSVAQGTNTEAFF. DNA of the CDR3: TGCAGCGTTGCCCAGGGGACGAACACTGAAGCTTTCTTT.

This clonotype has a count of ten or more. The rearrangement uses TRBV4-2 and TRBJ1-2, with 7 nucleotides matching TRBD1. The V segment lost 4 bases and the J segment 4 bases; nucleotides outside the gene matches: 3. Germline V gene data show CDR1 as LGHNA and CDR2 as YNFKEQ. The CDR3 extends over 13 amino acids. In DNA, the CDR3 is TGTGCCAGCAGCCCCCGGACAGGCTATGGCTACACCTTC. As protein: CASSPRTGYGYTF.

The chain employs TRBV3-1 and TRBJ2-7; D not certain. The CDR3 extends over 11 amino acids. Germline CDR1 LGHDT, CDR2 YNNKEL (reference sequence). Trimming removed 5 bases from V and 6 bases from J, with 8 bases in between. The DNA for the CDR3 is TGTGCCAGCAGCTCCCCGGTCGAGCAGTACTTC. Translating it yields CASSSPVEQYF.

This clonotype showed up many times. The CDR3 reads CASSLGQGAGELFF. DNA for the CDR3: TGTGCCAGCAGCTTAGGACAGGGGGCCGGGGAGCTGTTTTTT. The rearrangement uses TRBV11-2 and TRBJ2-2, with TRBD1 identical over 9 bases. Germline V CDR1 and CDR2: SGHAT, FQNNGV. CDR3 length: 14 amino acids. V was clipped by 1 base and J by 6 bases; unmatched bases: 0.

The chain is built from TRBV28 and TRBJ1-5, with D uncertain. Looked up from germline, CDR1 is MDHEN and CDR2 is SYDVKM. Trimming shortened V by 4 bases and J by 4 bases, and 20 bases separated the two germline ends. The CDR3 is 17 amino acids. DNA for the CDR3: TGTGCCAGCAGTTCCCCCAAAAGCCCAAACCGGAATCAGCCCCAGCATTTT. It is translated as CASSSPKSPNRNQPQHF.

The rearrangement uses TRBV7-9 and TRBJ2-2, with unresolved D. Germline CDR1 and CDR2: SEHNR and FQNEAQ (reference sequence). This CDR3 is built from 14 residues. Trimming removed 3 bases from V and 1 base from J, with 6 bases in between. CDR3 region: CASSFAKNTGELFF. CDR3 coding DNA: TGTGCCAGCAGCTTTGCGAAGAACACCGGGGAGCTGTTTTTT.

V is TRBV6-5 and J is TRBJ2-7; D perhaps matches TRBD2 (6 bases). The length of the CDR3 is 15 residues. The ends were cut back, 0 bases at V and 3 bases at J, with 12 bases in the middle. CDR1 MNHEY and CDR2 SVGAGI come from the germline V gene. The CDR3 sequence is CASSYSAGLLYEQYF. The DNA of the CDR3 is TGTGCCAGCAGTTACTCGGCGGGACTTCTCTACGAGCAGTACTTC.

This clonotype was observed a few times. This sequence joins TRBV30 and TRBJ2-7, with 11 bases that match TRBD2. Germline lookup yields CDR1 GTSNPN and CDR2 SVGIG (reference sequence). CDR3 length: 15 residues. V lost 1 base to trimming and J lost 6 bases; unmatched junction nucleotides: 8. This chain's CDR3 is CAWSAGLAGSSEQYF. For the CDR3, the DNA is TGTGCCTGGAGTGCCGGACTAGCGGGTTCAAGCGAGCAGTACTTC.

The chain combines TRBV4-2 with TRBJ1-1; D gene ambiguous. Per the germline V gene, CDR1 is LGHNA and CDR2 is YNFKEQ. V was pared by 0 bases and J by 6 bases, with 23 bases between. CDR3 size: 18 residues. CDR3 coding DNA: TGTGCCAGCAGCCAAGACGGGCGGGGAAGGGTGATCTTAGCTGAAGCTTTCTTT. It yields the protein CASSQDGRGRVILAEAFF.

This clonotype was seen a handful of times. The chain joins TRBV4-2 to TRBJ1-1, with 7 bases aligning to TRBD1. The CDR3 has 14 amino acids. Per the germline V gene, CDR1 is LGHNA and CDR2 is YNFKEQ. Trimming at V came to 0 bases and at J to 11 bases, leaving 9 bases not matched to a gene. CDR3 nucleotide sequence: TGTGCCAGCAGCCAAGATAGGGTGGACAGGCGGGCTTTCTTT. Its protein is CASSQDRVDRRAFF.

This clonotype was seen at least ten times. This rearrangement joins TRBV5-5 to TRBJ2-4; tentatively, D is TRBD2 (5 bases). The CDR3 is 14 amino acids. Trimming removed 2 bases at V and 0 bases at J, with 6 bases between. CDR1 is SGHKS, CDR2 YYEKEE, per germline (reference sequence). This chain's CDR3 is CASSFGVAKNIQYF. The CDR3 DNA follows: TGTGCCAGCAGCTTCGGGGTAGCCAAAAACATTCAGTACTTC.

This clonotype was counted at least ten times. The rearrangement joins TRBV28 to TRBJ2-3; 8 bases fit TRBD2. CDR3 length: 14 amino acids. Germline V gene data show CDR1 as MDHEN and CDR2 as SYDVKM. V gave up 6 bases and J gave up 5 bases; unmatched junction bases: 7. The CDR3 region is CASSPGTRRDTQYF. The DNA of the CDR3 is TGTGCCAGCAGCCCCGGGACTAGGAGAGATACGCAGTATTTT.

The V gene is TRBV7-8, the J gene TRBJ1-5; D is unresolved. The CDR3 spans 15 residues. Germline-derived CDR1 and CDR2 are SGHVS and FQNEAQ. The ends were cut back, 2 bases at V and 6 bases at J, with 14 bases in the middle. CDR3 DNA: TGTGCCAGCAGCTTAAGGGCCCTCCGGGGTCAGCCCCAGCATTTT. This encodes CASSLRALRGQPQHF.

This clonotype was observed a few times. The V and J genes are TRBV12-3 or TRBV12-4 and TRBJ1-1; a weak D match, TRBD1 (6 bases). This CDR3 region has 15 residues. V lost 6 bases and J 4 bases, leaving 18 bases between the germline ends. CDR3 sequence reads: CASSRPEGVGTEAFF. CDR3 DNA: TGTGCCAGCAGCCGTCCGGAGGGGGTCGGCACTGAAGCTTTCTTT.

This sequence joins TRBV5-1 and TRBJ1-3, with 8 bases matching TRBD1. V was pared by 0 bases and J by 4 bases, with 3 bases of the junction left unmatched. This CDR3 comprises 15 residues. Germline loops: CDR1 SGHRS, CDR2 YFSETQ. Written as DNA, the CDR3 is TGCGCCAGCAGCTTGGGACAGGGGTACGGAAACACCATATATTTT. Translating gives CASSLGQGYGNTIYF.